A selection of T cell receptor beta chains follows, all from one sample in a study of blood T cell repertoires in COVID-19. Sequencing was performed with immunoSEQ multiplex PCR; in TCRdb, only in-frame clones are kept and a portion is missing. The data contain around 190,000 clones, roughly 75% of them singletons. The sequencing input was peripheral blood. The receptors here all came from a man between 65 and 79 years old with active or convalescent COVID-19. Both conserved end residues are part of each CDR3. The D gene is left open where the match is weak. Not every row has a clone size; where given, it reads once, few, many or a size class.

clone size: few
D gene: NA
V gene: TRBV5-1
J gene: TRBJ1-1
CDR3 protein: CASSPPGHRNTEAFF
CDR3 DNA: TGCGCCAGCAGCCCTCCGGGACATCGGAACACTGAAGCTTTCTTT

clone size: NA
D gene: NA
V gene: TRBV4-1
J gene: TRBJ1-5
CDR3 protein: CASSQKSAGGEPQHF
CDR3 DNA: TGCGCCAGCAGCCAAAAATCGGCAGGCGGGGAGCCCCAGCATTTT

clone size: few
D gene: NA
V gene: TRBV15
J gene: TRBJ1-4
CDR3 protein: CATSRDLGQGPASRFF
CDR3 DNA: TGTGCCACCAGCAGAGATCTTGGCCAGGGGCCGGCTTCCAGGTTTTTT

clone size: NA
D gene: NA
V gene: TRBV9
J gene: TRBJ1-3
CDR3 protein: CASSVSGSPSGNTIYF
CDR3 DNA: TGTGCCAGCAGCGTATCAGGCAGCCCCTCTGGAAACACCATATATTTT

clone size: NA
D gene: TRBD1
V gene: TRBV11-2
J gene: TRBJ2-1
CDR3 protein: CASSPDRGSYNEQFF
CDR3 DNA: TGTGCCAGCAGCCCAGACAGGGGCTCCTACAATGAGCAGTTCTTC

clone size: NA
D gene: NA
V gene: TRBV30
J gene: TRBJ1-2
CDR3 protein: CAWSVAGEYGYTF
CDR3 DNA: TGTGCCTGGTCGGTGGCAGGGGAGTATGGCTACACCTTC

clone size: NA
D gene: NA
V gene: TRBV11-2
J gene: TRBJ1-1
CDR3 protein: CASSPPLVQTENTEAFF
CDR3 DNA: TGTGCCAGCAGCCCGCCCTTGGTCCAAACAGAGAACACTGAAGCTTTCTTT

clone size: NA
D gene: NA
V gene: TRBV7-2
J gene: TRBJ1-1
CDR3 protein: CASSLAGLNTEAFF
CDR3 DNA: TGTGCCAGCAGCTTAGCCGGGTTGAACACTGAAGCTTTCTTT

clone size: NA
D gene: NA
V gene: TRBV30
J gene: TRBJ2-7
CDR3 protein: CAWSVQYGAGEQYF
CDR3 DNA: TGTGCCTGGAGTGTACAGTATGGCGCTGGGGAGCAGTACTTC

clone size: NA
D gene: NA
V gene: TRBV15
J gene: TRBJ1-1
CDR3 protein: CATSTDRILKRTEAFF
CDR3 DNA: TGTGCCACCAGCACGGACAGAATACTCAAAAGGACTGAAGCTTTCTTT

clone size: NA
D gene: TRBD2
V gene: TRBV18
J gene: TRBJ2-1
CDR3 protein: CASSPPLAGGLNEQFF
CDR3 DNA: TGTGCCAGCTCACCACCACTAGCGGGGGGCCTCAATGAGCAGTTCTTC

clone size: NA
D gene: NA
V gene: TRBV6-5
J gene: TRBJ1-5
CDR3 protein: CASSYGGSGNQPQHF
CDR3 DNA: TGTGCCAGCAGTTACGGAGGGTCCGGCAATCAGCCCCAGCATTTT

clone size: NA
D gene: NA
V gene: TRBV5-1
J gene: TRBJ1-1
CDR3 protein: CASSLDTGWANTEAFF
CDR3 DNA: TGCGCCAGCAGCTTGGACACAGGGTGGGCGAACACTGAAGCTTTCTTT

clone size: NA
D gene: TRBD1
V gene: TRBV18
J gene: TRBJ1-2
CDR3 protein: CASSPPGTGGLYGYTF
CDR3 DNA: TGTGCCAGCTCACCACCGGGGACAGGGGGCTTGTATGGCTACACCTTC

clone size: NA
D gene: NA
V gene: TRBV6-5
J gene: TRBJ1-3
CDR3 protein: CASSRQVDTIYF
CDR3 DNA: TGTGCCAGCAGTAGACAGGTAGACACCATATATTTT

clone size: NA
D gene: NA
V gene: TRBV19
J gene: TRBJ1-1
CDR3 protein: CASRKLGRTEAFF
CDR3 DNA: TGTGCCAGTAGGAAGCTCGGGAGGACTGAAGCTTTCTTT

clone size: NA
D gene: NA
V gene: TRBV7-9
J gene: TRBJ1-2
CDR3 protein: CASSPQGSGYGYTF
CDR3 DNA: TGTGCCAGCAGTCCTCAGGGTTCCGGCTATGGCTACACCTTC

clone size: few
D gene: TRBD1
V gene: TRBV18
J gene: TRBJ2-7
CDR3 protein: CASSHRLGQNSYEQYF
CDR3 DNA: TGTGCCAGCTCACACCGTTTGGGACAGAACTCCTACGAGCAGTACTTC

clone size: NA
D gene: NA
V gene: TRBV6-1
J gene: TRBJ2-7
CDR3 protein: CASSDRITYEQYF
CDR3 DNA: TGTGCCAGCAGTGACAGGATTACCTACGAGCAGTACTTC

clone size: NA
D gene: TRBD1
V gene: TRBV4-1
J gene: TRBJ2-3
CDR3 protein: CASSQAEQGRGTDTQYF
CDR3 DNA: TGCGCCAGCAGCCAAGCCGAACAGGGGAGAGGCACAGATACGCAGTATTTT

clone size: NA
D gene: NA
V gene: TRBV11-2
J gene: TRBJ1-2
CDR3 protein: CASSLDAVTGSGYTF
CDR3 DNA: TGTGCCAGCAGCTTAGATGCCGTCACGGGGAGTGGCTACACCTTC

clone size: NA
D gene: NA
V gene: TRBV6-5
J gene: TRBJ1-2
CDR3 protein: CASNLGAGGGYTF
CDR3 DNA: TGTGCCAGCAATTTGGGGGCCGGCGGTGGCTACACCTTC

clone size: NA
D gene: NA
V gene: TRBV4-2
J gene: TRBJ2-5
CDR3 protein: CASSQEGFGSSSPETQYF
CDR3 DNA: TGTGCCAGCAGCCAAGAAGGTTTCGGGTCCTCGTCCCCAGAGACCCAGTACTTC

clone size: NA
D gene: NA
V gene: TRBV24-1
J gene: TRBJ1-5
CDR3 protein: CATTRQVSLPQHF
CDR3 DNA: TGTGCCACCACCCGACAGGTCTCTTTGCCCCAGCATTTT

clone size: NA
D gene: NA
V gene: TRBV7-8
J gene: TRBJ2-5
CDR3 protein: CASSSMTGRVETQYF
CDR3 DNA: TGTGCCAGCAGCTCGATGACTGGGCGGGTGGAGACCCAGTACTTC

clone size: NA
D gene: NA
V gene: TRBV7-8
J gene: TRBJ1-1
CDR3 protein: CASSLLTGSGTEAFF
CDR3 DNA: TGTGCCAGCAGCTTGCTCACAGGGAGTGGCACTGAAGCTTTCTTT

clone size: NA
D gene: TRBD1
V gene: TRBV5-4
J gene: TRBJ1-4
CDR3 protein: CASSQNRGLSDEKLFF
CDR3 DNA: TGTGCCAGCAGCCAGAACAGGGGGCTCAGCGATGAAAAACTGTTTTTT

clone size: NA
D gene: TRBD2
V gene: TRBV5-1
J gene: TRBJ2-1
CDR3 protein: CASSLVLAGVWEQFF
CDR3 DNA: TGCGCCAGCAGCTTGGTCCTAGCGGGGGTTTGGGAGCAGTTCTTC

clone size: NA
D gene: NA
V gene: TRBV6-2/TRBV6-3
J gene: TRBJ1-6
CDR3 protein: CASSLSTDNSPLHF
CDR3 DNA: TGTGCCAGCAGTTTATCGACAGACAATTCACCCCTCCACTTT

clone size: NA
D gene: NA
V gene: TRBV23-1
J gene: TRBJ1-5
CDR3 protein: CASRSTGGNQPQHF
CDR3 DNA: TGCGCCTCCCGGAGCACGGGGGGCAATCAGCCCCAGCATTTT

clone size: NA
D gene: NA
V gene: TRBV18
J gene: TRBJ1-2
CDR3 protein: CASSPEDGENYGYTF
CDR3 DNA: TGTGCCAGCTCACCAGAAGACGGAGAGAACTATGGCTACACCTTC

clone size: NA
D gene: TRBD1
V gene: TRBV2
J gene: TRBJ1-3
CDR3 protein: CANGQGTNSGNTIYF
CDR3 DNA: TGTGCCAATGGACAGGGGACAAACTCTGGAAACACCATATATTTT

clone size: many
D gene: NA
V gene: TRBV19
J gene: TRBJ1-4
CDR3 protein: CASSGEPINEKLFF
CDR3 DNA: TGTGCCAGTAGTGGGGAGCCTATTAATGAAAAACTGTTTTTT

clone size: NA
D gene: TRBD1
V gene: TRBV6-6
J gene: TRBJ2-3
CDR3 protein: CASSRQGQGSDTQYF
CDR3 DNA: TGTGCCAGCAGTCGCCAAGGACAGGGATCAGATACGCAGTATTTT

clone size: NA
D gene: TRBD1
V gene: TRBV14
J gene: TRBJ1-5
CDR3 protein: CASSHGPGTGGYDQPQHF
CDR3 DNA: TGTGCCAGCAGCCACGGTCCCGGGACAGGGGGTTATGATCAGCCCCAGCATTTT

clone size: NA
D gene: NA
V gene: TRBV7-8
J gene: TRBJ2-7
CDR3 protein: CASSSRDSGYEQYF
CDR3 DNA: TGTGCCAGCAGCTCACGGGACTCAGGCTACGAGCAGTACTTC

clone size: NA
D gene: TRBD1
V gene: TRBV11-3
J gene: TRBJ1-3
CDR3 protein: CASSSAGTGGNTIYF
CDR3 DNA: TGTGCCAGCAGCTCAGCCGGGACAGGAGGAAACACCATATATTTT

clone size: once
D gene: NA
V gene: TRBV19
J gene: TRBJ1-1
CDR3 protein: CASSSRAGWTNTEAFF
CDR3 DNA: TGTGCCAGTAGTTCCCGCGCAGGGTGGACGAACACTGAAGCTTTCTTT

clone size: NA
D gene: TRBD1
V gene: TRBV7-2
J gene: TRBJ1-5
CDR3 protein: CASSRDDRGGQPQHF
CDR3 DNA: TGTGCCAGCAGCCGCGATGACAGGGGCGGTCAGCCCCAGCATTTT

clone size: few
D gene: NA
V gene: TRBV9
J gene: TRBJ1-2
CDR3 protein: CASSVRGQGYTF
CDR3 DNA: TGTGCCAGCAGCGTTCGAGGACAGGGCTACACCTTC

clone size: NA
D gene: TRBD1
V gene: TRBV6-5
J gene: TRBJ2-7
CDR3 protein: CASSFTGASSYEQYF
CDR3 DNA: TGTGCCAGCAGTTTCACAGGGGCTAGCTCCTACGAGCAGTACTTC

clone size: NA
D gene: NA
V gene: TRBV5-1
J gene: TRBJ1-1
CDR3 protein: CASSQPERGDTEAFF
CDR3 DNA: TGCGCCAGCAGCCAGCCTGAGCGGGGGGACACTGAAGCTTTCTTT

clone size: NA
D gene: NA
V gene: TRBV7-6
J gene: TRBJ1-3
CDR3 protein: CASSLEGRSGNTIYF
CDR3 DNA: TGTGCCAGCAGCTTGGAGGGACGGTCTGGAAACACCATATATTTT

clone size: few
D gene: TRBD2
V gene: TRBV10-3
J gene: TRBJ2-7
CDR3 protein: CAISPGLAGDEQYF
CDR3 DNA: TGTGCCATCAGTCCGGGACTAGCGGGGGACGAGCAGTACTTC

clone size: NA
D gene: NA
V gene: TRBV5-8
J gene: TRBJ1-6
CDR3 protein: CASSLYSGSPLHF
CDR3 DNA: TGTGCCAGCAGCTTGTACTCGGGGTCACCCCTCCACTTT

clone size: NA
D gene: TRBD1
V gene: TRBV5-1
J gene: TRBJ1-3
CDR3 protein: CASSPGQLAGHTIYF
CDR3 DNA: TGCGCCAGCAGCCCGGGACAGTTAGCAGGCCACACCATATATTTT

clone size: NA
D gene: NA
V gene: TRBV9
J gene: TRBJ1-1
CDR3 protein: CASTGRSNTEAFF
CDR3 DNA: TGTGCCAGCACAGGTAGATCGAACACTGAAGCTTTCTTT

clone size: NA
D gene: NA
V gene: TRBV18
J gene: TRBJ1-4
CDR3 protein: CASSPGENEKLFF
CDR3 DNA: TGTGCCAGCTCACCCGGAGAGAATGAAAAACTGTTTTTT

clone size: NA
D gene: NA
V gene: TRBV9
J gene: TRBJ2-5
CDR3 protein: CASSPRPGGGTQYF
CDR3 DNA: TGTGCCAGCAGCCCTCGACCTGGGGGCGGGACCCAGTACTTC